This T cell receptor (beta chain) was observed in a study of blood T cell repertoires in COVID-19. CDR1 and CDR2 (germline): SGHRS, YFSETQ. The CDR3 contains 15 residues. Trimming removed 5 bases from V and 6 bases from J; junction bases left unmatched: 11. Clones were read by immunoSEQ multiplex PCR, and TCRdb kept only the in-frame ones, dropping some. Among about 120,000 clones, 80% to 90% were seen once, and the ten largest hold more than 3%. The sequenced sample consisted of peripheral blood. The chain recombines TRBV5-1 with TRBJ2-7; 10 bases fit TRBD1. This clonotype was sampled from a man aged 40-49 years with acute or convalescent COVID-19. CDR3 amino acids: CASSTQPGQGSEQYF. The CDR3 nucleotides are TGCGCCAGCAGTACGCAACCGGGACAGGGGAGCGAGCAGTACTTC.